The source of this T cell receptor (beta chain) is a study of regulatory T cells in long-lasting Graves disease. Losses at the gene ends were 8 bases for V and 3 bases for J; bases not matched to a gene: 6. The CDR3 loop spans 13 amino acids. Germline V gene sequence: CDR1 SNHLY, CDR2 FYNNEI. TCR beta libraries were built with iRepertoire HTBI primers and Arm-PCR of CDR3 regions. TCRdb reanalysed the multiplex PCR reads using MiXCR and keeps one entry per CDR3 protein. The table shows 250,000 to 300,000 distinct CDR3 sequences, with 18% occurring only once. Time point denoted: newly diagnosed GD, antithyroid drugs for less than 3 months. Scientists built the TCR library using RNA that was extracted from PBMCs. This clonotype has just a few counts. These data also formed part of another study, on T cells in Graves' hyperthyroidism and ophthalmopathy. This second study says: Most expanded thyroid clonotypes above 0.001 also appeared in blood.

This clonotype was sampled from a woman in her twenties or thirties with Graves disease. The source was peripheral blood mononuclear cells (PBMCs), collected at new diagnosis, from a patient treated with antithyroid drugs. The chain uses TRBV2 and TRBJ1-2; TRBD1 matches 7 bases. CDR3: CASQLGTDYGYTF. The CDR3 coding sequence is TGTGCCAGCCAACTAGGGACAGACTATGGCTACACCTTC.